The T cell receptor beta chain under discussion was sequenced for a study of T cell responses to AZD1222 COVID-19 vaccine (TCRdb year 2021). Broadly, across the study: Because spike-specific TCR depth and breadth did not differ between the two schedules, AZD1222 recipients who got a second dose at roughly 4 weeks were pooled with those who got a second dose at roughly 12 weeks. Trial participants were enrolled by age into 18-55, 56-69 and 70-plus year subgroups, with 148, 28 and 57 TCR-sequenced participants respectively. TCR sequencing was performed for about 250 trial participants, of whom around 200 were given two doses of AZD1222 and around 26 were given two doses of MenACWY control vaccine. Overall study results and their limits: Conclusions about previously exposed vaccinees are limited, since just six AZD1222 recipients were seropositive for SARS-CoV-2 at baseline. In the small 56-69-year group, the increase in depth fell short of significance, most likely because of low power. Because no samples from the day 14 peak response were available, repertoires could be characterized only after the peak T cell response. Participants were mostly white British, with more females than males. The authors suggested clonal diversity may have been underestimated. Epitopes outside the regions mutated in the B.1.351 and B.1.1.7 variants were reportedly recognized by nearly half of the unique spike-specific TCRs. A significant rise in spike-specific TCR breadth and depth was observed after two AZD1222 doses relative to day 0 and relative to MenACWY recipients. The vaccine-associated CD4 TCRs covered the entire spike protein, and the dominant responses fell in regions 160-218 and 743-854.

This sample's time point label indicates: baseline before first vaccination. Vaccinee samples came from UK trials COV001 and COV002, including a single-blind randomized controlled phase 2/3 trial of AZD1222 (ChAdOx1 nCoV-19) in healthy adults. Trial participant PBMC samples were collected at day 0 and day 28 after the second dose for TCRbeta chain sequencing. Cut back by 3 bases and 8 bases, the V and J ends lie 13 bases apart. From its cysteine to its phenylalanine, the CDR3 spans 13 amino acids. The sequence is cut down to CDR3 DNA, 39 bases in frame from base 1. The germline V gene gives CDR1 as SGHAT and CDR2 as FQNNGV. With regard to this clone: What antigen it recognizes has not been identified. No quality values exist for individual bases; no much larger clone is one base distant.

The CDR3 regions of human TCRbeta chains were subjected to immunosequencing. The study's processing was this. TCRs in the repertoires were matched against a reference library of SARS-CoV-2-specific TCRs that had been generated with the MIRA antigen-specificity platform. Breadth meant the fraction of unique TCRs that were SARS-CoV-2-associated, whereas depth meant the fraction of total T cells that were SARS-CoV-2-associated. Each spike-specific TCR was assigned to its reactive spike region and to a CD4 or CD8 class using the MIRA data. Log10-transformed breadth and depth values were compared by one-way ANOVA with Sidak's multiple comparisons tests. TCRdb provides this immuneACCESS table in a form limited to in-frame rearrangements. Some clones are lacking; in checked studies, under half of them reflect an unresolved V gene, and why the rest are absent is not known. For V, J and clone size, that table is used; D and trimming come from the DNA. This sample holds tens of thousands of clones; about 85% were observed only once. The biggest ten clones account for around 13% of the sample.

This clonotype was obtained from an adult in good health. Material: peripheral blood, obtained on day 0 of AZD1222 vaccination. This sequence uses TRBV11-2 and TRBJ1-2; TRBD1 is a weak D gene call, 5 bases matching. The bases are TGTGCCAGCAGCTTCGCGACAGCGGAAGGCTACACCTTC. Translated, this is CASSFATAEGYTF.